Each of the 26 T cell receptor beta chains below was sequenced from the same sample in a study of T cell responses to AZD1222 COVID-19 vaccine. TCRdb's copy holds only in-frame clones and misses some; the assay was immunoSEQ multiplex PCR. The repertoire has approximately 120,000 clones, around 90% of them found once; the top ten carry 4.5% to 6.5%. The sample was peripheral blood, taken on day 0 of AZD1222 vaccination. The receptor source for this set is an adult in good health.

This chain uses TRBV7-9 with TRBJ2-3, with unresolved D. Trimming removed 1 base at V and 2 bases at J, with 10 bases between. CDR3 length: 15 amino acids. Germline V gene lookup returns CDR1 SEHNR and CDR2 FQNEAQ (reference sequence). This CDR3 reads CASSLGSGSTDTQYF. CDR3 DNA: TGTGCCAGCAGCTTAGGGTCCGGGTCCACAGATACGCAGTATTTT.

CDR3 amino acids: CASSLPLGQGEEKLFF. CDR3 bases: TGCGCCAGCAGCTTGCCGTTGGGGCAGGGTGAGGAAAAACTGTTTTTT. This chain joins TRBV5-1 and TRBJ1-4, with D perhaps matching TRBD1 (5 bases). Germline V gives CDR1 SGHRS, CDR2 YFSETQ. Between the trimmed V and J ends, which lost 1 base and 8 bases, there was a span of 18 bases. The CDR3 loop spans 16 amino acids. Full variable domain (rest looked up from reference TRBV5-1 and TRBJ1-4): KAGVTQTPRYLIKTRGQQVTLSCSPISGHRSVSWYQQTPGQGLQFLFEYFSETQRNKGNFPGRFSGRQFSNSRSEMNVSTLELGDSALYLCASSLPLGQGEEKLFFGSGTQLSVL.

CDR3 sequence: CSASPFAGSTDTQYF. In DNA form, the CDR3 reads TGCAGTGCTAGTCCCTTTGCGGGGTCCACAGATACGCAGTATTTT. The chain uses TRBV20-1 and TRBJ2-3; tentatively, D is TRBD2 (6 bases). The germline gives CDR1 DFQATT, CDR2 SNEGSKA (reference sequence). V was pared by 3 bases and J by 2 bases, with 15 bases between. The CDR3 loop spans 15 amino acids.

The rearrangement joins TRBV20-1 to TRBJ1-6; 7 positions agree with TRBD1. Unmatched junction bases numbered 0, after V lost 6 bases and J lost 7 bases. CDR3 length equals 11 residues. Per the germline V gene, CDR1 is DFQATT and CDR2 is SNEGSKA (reference sequence). The CDR3 reads CSADRNSPLHF. CDR3 DNA sequence: TGCAGTGCGGACAGGAATTCACCCCTCCACTTT.

CDR3 sequence reads: CASSPPGTEAFF. CDR3 in DNA: TGTGCCAGCAGCCCCCCGGGGACTGAAGCTTTCTTT. The chain recombines TRBV3-1 (or the pseudogene TRBV3-2) with TRBJ1-1, with unresolved D. This CDR3 spans 12 amino acids. The V and J ends lost 4 bases and 5 bases respectively, with 8 bases between them. Germline values: CDR1 LGHDT, CDR2 YNNKEL (reference sequence).

A single count supports this clone. V and J are TRBV7-9 and TRBJ2-7; the match to TRBD1 covers 8 bases. The CDR3 is 15 residues long. V shed 5 bases, J shed 3 bases, and the junction held 9 bases outside the gene matches. Per the germline V gene, CDR1 is SEHNR and CDR2 is FQNEAQ (reference sequence). CDR3 loop: CASSPGQGQIYEQYF. The CDR3 DNA sequence: TGTGCCAGCAGCCCCGGACAGGGTCAAATCTACGAGCAGTACTTC.

A single count supports this clone. The chain combines TRBV19 with TRBJ1-5; D is unresolved. The CDR3 extends over 15 amino acids. V was pared by 5 bases and J by 3 bases, with 14 bases between. The germline V gene encodes CDR1 LNHDA and CDR2 SQIVND (reference sequence). This CDR3 is CASSLITEANQPQHF. The CDR3 nucleotides read TGTGCCAGTAGTCTCATTACAGAGGCCAATCAGCCCCAGCATTTT.

The chain employs TRBV19 and TRBJ2-7; 7 positions match TRBD1. There are 13 residues in the CDR3. The V gene end was trimmed by 5 bases and the J gene end by 3 bases; junction bases not matched to a gene: 4. Per germline, CDR1 LNHDA and CDR2 SQIVND (reference sequence). For the CDR3, the DNA is TGTGCCAGTAGTCCGGGACAGCACTACGAGCAGTACTTC. This gives the protein CASSPGQHYEQYF.

As concerns this clone: One end of the junction does not line up with germline, which may come from a read error. This chain uses TRBV7-2 with TRBJ2-7, with a possible D match to TRBD2 (5 bases). The CDR3 contains 13 residues. Germline V CDR1 and CDR2: SGHTA, FQGNSA. The CDR3 loop is CASSLGGREIKDF. In nucleotides, the CDR3 is TGTGCCAGCAGCTTAGGAGGGCGTGAGATTAAGGACTTC.

The chain recombines TRBV9 with TRBJ1-1; D is uncertain. CDR3 size: 14 residues. Between the trimmed V and J ends, which lost 0 bases and 5 bases, there was a span of 11 bases. CDR1 and CDR2 from the germline V gene are SGDLS and YYNGEE. In nucleotides, the CDR3 is TGTGCCAGCAGCGTAGACTTAGAACGGACTGAAGCTTTCTTT. Translated: CASSVDLERTEAFF. Filled out from reference TRBV9 and TRBJ1-1, the complete variable domain reads DSGVTQTPKHLITATGQRVTLRCSPRSGDLSVYWYQQSLDQGLQFLIQYYNGEERAKGNILERFSAQQFPDLHSELNLSSLELGDSALYFCASSVDLERTEAFFGQGTRLTVV.

J is TRBJ1-4 and V is TRBV5-4; no firm D call. CDR1 and CDR2 (germline): SGHNT, YYREEE (reference sequence). V was clipped by 0 bases and J by 7 bases, with 7 bases between them. This CDR3 is 13 amino acids long. The CDR3 reads CASSLASVEKLFF. For the CDR3, the DNA is TGTGCCAGCAGCTTGGCGTCAGTTGAAAAACTGTTTTTT.

This clone was counted only a few times. This sequence joins TRBV7-9 and TRBJ2-7; tentative D call: TRBD1 (5 bases). Per the germline V gene, CDR1 is SEHNR and CDR2 is FQNEAQ (reference sequence). CDR3 size: 12 residues. V lost 2 bases to trimming and J lost 6 bases, with 8 bases between them. The CDR3 region has the DNA TGTGCCAGCAGCTTACTAAGGGGCGAGCAGTACTTC. This sequence encodes CASSLLRGEQYF.

This chain's CDR3 is CASSSPVAGATNTGELFF. Here the CDR3 DNA reads TGTGCCAGCAGTTCCCCCGTAGCGGGGGCTACGAACACCGGGGAGCTGTTTTTT. The chain employs TRBV11-2 and TRBJ2-2; TRBD2 matches at 9 bases. Per the germline V gene, CDR1 is SGHAT and CDR2 is FQNNGV. V lost 6 bases and J lost 0; bases outside the gene matches: 11. The CDR3 loop spans 18 amino acids.

The rearrangement links TRBV25-1 to TRBJ1-2; no definite D call. Deletions cut 8 bases from V and 7 bases from J, with 14 bases between. Germline-derived CDR1 and CDR2 are MGHDK and SYGVNS. CDR3 size: 12 residues. CDR3 residues: CASRSGRGGYTF. As DNA, the CDR3 is TGTGCCAGCCGGTCCGGGCGGGGTGGCTACACCTTC.

The chain uses TRBV6-2 or TRBV6-3 and TRBJ2-3; 13 nucleotides line up with TRBD2. Germline-derived CDR1 and CDR2 are MNHEY and SVGEGT. J gave up 8 bases and V 5 bases, and 7 bases lay outside the gene matches. This CDR3 is built from 15 residues. CDR3: CASSKRTSGGPTQYF. The CDR3 nucleotides read TGTGCCAGCAGTAAACGGACTAGCGGGGGCCCTACGCAGTATTTT.

The chain links TRBV2 to TRBJ1-6; D gene unclear. Germline CDR1 SNHLY, CDR2 FYNNEI. V was trimmed by 6 bases and J by 7 bases, leaving 13 bases between them. This CDR3 comprises 14 residues. The CDR3 bases are TGTGCCAGCAGGTGGGAGACCGAAAATTCACCCCTCCACTTT. Translating it yields CASRWETENSPLHF.

The CDR3 DNA sequence: TGTGCCTGGAGTGTAGAGACAGGGGGCTCTGGAAACACCATATATTTT. This sequence encodes CAWSVETGGSGNTIYF. V usage is TRBV30 and J usage is TRBJ1-3; 9 bases align to TRBD1. This CDR3 comprises 16 residues. CDR1 is GTSNPN, CDR2 SVGIG, per germline (reference sequence). Trimming cost V 0 bases and J 0 bases; bases outside gene matches: 3.

Only a few counts were recorded for this clone. CDR3 bases: TGTGCCAGCAGCCAAGAACTAGCGGGAGGGCCTTTCAAAAACATTCAGTACTTC. Protein: CASSQELAGGPFKNIQYF. The J gene is TRBJ2-4, the V gene TRBV4-2; TRBD2 aligns across 13 bases. The length of the CDR3 is 18 residues. The junction had 5 bases not matched to a gene; V was cut back by 0 bases and J by 3 bases. Germline loops: CDR1 LGHNA, CDR2 YNFKEQ.

The chain uses TRBV11-2 and TRBJ2-7; TRBD1 matches 11 bases. The CDR3 spans 14 residues. The germline gives CDR1 SGHAT, CDR2 FQNNGV. The junction had 5 bases not matched to a gene; V was cut back by 3 bases and J by 7 bases. DNA for the CDR3: TGTGCCAGCAGCTTCGGACAGGGGGCTGGTGAGCAGTACTTC. Protein sequence: CASSFGQGAGEQYF.

This clone was observed a single time. The V and J genes are TRBV27 and TRBJ2-5, with D tentatively TRBD2 (5 bases). This CDR3 comprises 18 residues. Per the germline V gene, CDR1 is MNHEY and CDR2 is SMNVEV (reference sequence). The V end lost 5 bases, the J end lost 0 bases, and 22 bases lay between the germline ends. The CDR3 sequence is CASSPRPGGGIDQETQYF. In DNA form, the CDR3 reads TGTGCCAGCAGTCCCCGCCCCGGAGGAGGAATCGACCAAGAGACCCAGTACTTC.

This clone was detected only once. The CDR3 reads CATSGPVLDTQYF. The DNA of the CDR3 is TGTGCCACCAGTGGGCCAGTCCTAGATACGCAGTATTTT. This chain links TRBV24-1 with TRBJ2-3; D gene unclear. The CDR3 runs to 13 residues. With 5 bases removed from V and 5 bases from J, the gap between germline ends came to 10 bases. From germline, CDR1 is KGHDR and CDR2 SFDVKD.

The rearrangement links TRBV4-1 to TRBJ2-1; 7 nucleotides align to TRBD2. The CDR3 has 15 amino acids. Trimming at V came to 11 bases and at J to 4 bases, leaving 14 bases not matched to a gene. CDR1 MGHRA and CDR2 YSYEKL come from the germline V gene. CDR3 DNA sequence: TGCGCCGGAGGCGAGGGCGGGGGTACTTACAATGAGCAGTTCTTC. Translated, it gives CAGGEGGGTYNEQFF.

This clone was observed a handful of times. The chain has TRBV6-5 and TRBJ1-5, with TRBD1 as a possible D gene (5 bases). CDR1 is MNHEY, CDR2 SVGAGI, per germline. The CDR3 length is 15 residues. V was trimmed by 5 bases and J by 7 bases, leaving 18 bases between them. The CDR3 here is CASSPIRGGAQPQHF. CDR3 DNA: TGTGCCAGCAGTCCGATCCGGGGAGGGGCACAGCCCCAGCATTTT.

This clone was detected a few times. V usage is TRBV5-6 and J usage is TRBJ1-4, with 8 bases aligning to TRBD1. The CDR3 consists of 16 residues. Germline CDR1 reads SGHDT; CDR2 reads YYEEEE. V shed 4 bases, J shed 0 bases, and the junction held 5 bases outside the gene matches. The CDR3 nucleotides are TGTGCCAGCAGCCGACAGGGGAGTGCAACTAATGAAAAACTGTTTTTT. The encoded protein is CASSRQGSATNEKLFF.

The chain combines TRBV5-5 with TRBJ1-4; 9 bases fit TRBD1. The CDR3 is 15 amino acids. CDR1 is SGHKS, CDR2 YYEKEE, per germline (reference sequence). After removal of 2 bases from V and 7 bases from J, the junction contained 6 bases not matched to a gene. CDR3 nucleotides: TGTGCCAGCAGCTTAATGGGACAGGGAGGTGAAAAACTGTTTTTT. It encodes CASSLMGQGGEKLFF.

This clone was recorded only once. The gene calls are TRBV29-1 and TRBJ1-2; the D gene is possibly TRBD1 (5 bases). Trimming took 6 bases from V and 6 from J, leaving 11 bases between them. The CDR3 sequence is 11 residues long. Germline lookup yields CDR1 SQVTM and CDR2 ANQGSEA. The CDR3: CSVTGGDGYTF. CDR3 DNA: TGCAGCGTCACAGGAGGGGATGGCTACACCTTC.